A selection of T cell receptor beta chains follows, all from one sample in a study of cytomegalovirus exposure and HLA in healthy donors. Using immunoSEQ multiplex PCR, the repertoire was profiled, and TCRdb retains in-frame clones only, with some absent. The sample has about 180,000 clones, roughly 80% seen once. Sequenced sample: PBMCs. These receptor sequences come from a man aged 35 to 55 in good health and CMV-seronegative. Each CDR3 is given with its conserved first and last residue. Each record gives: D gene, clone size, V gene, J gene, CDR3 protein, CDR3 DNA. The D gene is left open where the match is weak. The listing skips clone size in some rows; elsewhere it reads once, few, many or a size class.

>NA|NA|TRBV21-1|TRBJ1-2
CASSKERRAGYTF
TGTGCCAGCAGCAAAGAAAGGAGGGCTGGCTACACCTTC
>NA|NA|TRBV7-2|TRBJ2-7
CASSKSRGWSEQYF
TGTGCCAGCAGCAAGAGCAGGGGTTGGAGCGAGCAGTACTTC
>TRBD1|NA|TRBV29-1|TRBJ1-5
CSARTGSGQPQHF
TGCAGCGCCAGGACAGGATCGGGGCAGCCCCAGCATTTT
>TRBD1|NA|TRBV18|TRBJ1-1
CASSPTGGDTEAFF
TGTGCCAGCTCACCTACAGGGGGCGATACTGAAGCTTTCTTT
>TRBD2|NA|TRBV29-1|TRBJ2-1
CSVVGLAEFEQFF
TGCAGCGTTGTCGGACTAGCGGAGTTTGAGCAGTTCTTC
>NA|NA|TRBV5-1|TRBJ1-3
CASSPETGSSGNTIYF
TGCGCCAGCAGCCCGGAGACAGGCAGCTCTGGAAACACCATATATTTT
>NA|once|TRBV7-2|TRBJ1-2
CASSPGRRLRGGYTF
TGTGCCAGCAGCCCCGGCCGCCGCCTCCGGGGTGGCTACACCTTC
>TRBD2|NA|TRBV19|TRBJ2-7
CASSIGLAASYEQYF
TGTGCCAGTAGTATTGGACTAGCGGCATCCTACGAGCAGTACTTC
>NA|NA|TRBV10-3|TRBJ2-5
CAIQGGRETQYF
TGTGCCATCCAAGGAGGGAGGGAGACCCAGTACTTC
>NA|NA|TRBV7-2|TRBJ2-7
CASSLESFAYEQYF
TGTGCCAGCAGCTTAGAGAGTTTCGCCTACGAGCAGTACTTC
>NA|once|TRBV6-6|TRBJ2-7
CASQETYSYEQYF
TGTGCCAGCCAAGAGACTTACTCCTACGAGCAGTACTTC
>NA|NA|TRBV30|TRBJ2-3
CAWSGERALSTDTQYF
TGTGCCTGGAGTGGAGAGCGGGCACTTAGCACAGATACGCAGTATTTT
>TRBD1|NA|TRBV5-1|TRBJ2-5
CASSLGGQAVGTQYF
TGCGCCAGCAGCTTGGGAGGACAGGCGGTGGGGACCCAGTACTTC
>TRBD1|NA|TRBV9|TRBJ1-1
CASSATGTGGVTEAFF
TGTGCCAGCAGCGCAACCGGGACAGGGGGAGTCACTGAAGCTTTCTTT
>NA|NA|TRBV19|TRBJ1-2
CASSPRVSYYGYAF
TGTGCCAGTAGTCCCCGGGTCTCCTACTATGGCTACGCCTTC
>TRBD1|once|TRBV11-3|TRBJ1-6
CASSSRDRVDNSPLHF
TGTGCCAGCAGTAGCCGGGACAGGGTAGATAATTCACCCCTCCACTTT
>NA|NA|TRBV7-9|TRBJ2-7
CASSLGAASSYEQYF
TGTGCCAGCAGCTTAGGAGCGGCGAGCTCCTACGAGCAGTACTTC
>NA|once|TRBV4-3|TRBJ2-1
CASSQSSASYNEQFF
TGCGCCAGCAGCCAGTCCAGCGCTTCCTACAATGAGCAGTTCTTC
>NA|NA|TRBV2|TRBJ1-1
CASSEAGRGNTEAFF
TGTGCCAGCAGTGAAGCGGGCAGGGGGAACACTGAAGCTTTCTTT
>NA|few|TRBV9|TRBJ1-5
CASSVAGQPQHF
TGTGCCAGCAGCGTAGCAGGTCAGCCCCAGCATTTT
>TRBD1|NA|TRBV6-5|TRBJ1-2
CASSRQGADSGYTF
TGTGCCAGCAGCAGACAGGGGGCAGACTCTGGCTACACCTTC
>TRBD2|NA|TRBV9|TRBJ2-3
CASSVAGGVGDTQYF
TGTGCCAGCAGCGTAGCGGGGGGGGTGGGAGATACGCAGTATTTT
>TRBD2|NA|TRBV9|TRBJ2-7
CASSVRSGTTPYEQYF
TGTGCCAGCAGCGTACGCTCCGGGACTACTCCCTACGAGCAGTACTTC
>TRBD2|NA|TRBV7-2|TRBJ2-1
CASGYSGRANEQFF
TGTGCCAGCGGCTACAGCGGGAGGGCGAATGAGCAGTTCTTC
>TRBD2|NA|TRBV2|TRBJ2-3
CASTEAGRGGLTQYF
TGTGCCAGCACCGAAGCTGGGCGGGGGGGCCTTACGCAGTATTTT
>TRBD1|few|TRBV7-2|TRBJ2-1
CASSFRTGDNEQFF
TGTGCCAGCAGCTTTAGGACAGGGGATAATGAGCAGTTCTTC
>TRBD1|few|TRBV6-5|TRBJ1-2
CASSLNRGLGYGYTF
TGTGCCAGCAGCCTGAACAGGGGCCTTGGCTATGGCTACACCTTC
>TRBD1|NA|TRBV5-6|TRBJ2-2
CASSLVRGLRAGELFF
TGTGCCAGCAGCTTGGTCAGGGGGCTTAGGGCCGGGGAGCTGTTTTTT
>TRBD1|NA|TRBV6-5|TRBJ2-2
CASSRRGRTTGELFF
TGTGCCAGCAGCCGCAGGGGGCGGACCACCGGGGAGCTGTTTTTT
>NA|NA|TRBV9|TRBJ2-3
CASSTYTGAPTDTQYF
TGTGCCAGCAGCACCTACACAGGCGCCCCTACAGATACGCAGTATTTT
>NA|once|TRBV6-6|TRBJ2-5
CASSHGETQYF
TGTGCCAGCAGTCACGGGGAGACCCAGTACTTC
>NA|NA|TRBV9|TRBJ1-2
CASSVVVGYGYTF
TGTGCCAGCAGCGTAGTGGTCGGCTATGGCTACACCTTC
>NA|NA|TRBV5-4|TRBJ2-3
CASSLDFTDTQYF
TGTGCCAGCAGCTTGGACTTCACAGATACGCAGTATTTT
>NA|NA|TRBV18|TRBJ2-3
CASVNSAGTDTRYF
TGTGCCAGCGTAAATAGCGCGGGCACAGATACGCGGTATTTT
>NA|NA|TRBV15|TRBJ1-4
CATSRLQIDEKLFF
TGTGCCACCAGCAGATTGCAGATTGATGAAAAACTGTTTTTT
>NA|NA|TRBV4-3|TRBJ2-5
CASSQDSALGWAQYF
TGCGCCAGCAGCCAAGACTCGGCACTAGGCTGGGCCCAGTACTTC
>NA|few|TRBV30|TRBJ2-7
CAWSTGRAYEQYF
TGTGCCTGGAGTACTGGCAGGGCTTACGAGCAGTACTTC
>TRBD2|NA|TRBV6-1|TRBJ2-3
CASSEAPSGGVGGTDTQYF
TGTGCCAGCAGTGAAGCGCCTAGCGGGGGAGTAGGTGGCACAGATACGCAGTATTTT
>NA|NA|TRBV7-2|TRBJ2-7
CASRRGALPGGEQYF
TGTGCCAGCAGGCGGGGGGCCTTGCCAGGGGGTGAGCAGTACTTC
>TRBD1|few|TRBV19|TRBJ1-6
CASSIRQGEDSPLHF
TGTGCCAGTAGTATTCGACAGGGAGAGGATTCACCCCTCCACTTT
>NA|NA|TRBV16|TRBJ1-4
CASSQSQNNEKLFF
TGTGCCAGCAGCCAATCCCAGAATAATGAAAAACTGTTTTTT
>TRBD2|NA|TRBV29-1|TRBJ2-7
CSVGGLARNEQYF
TGCAGCGTCGGGGGACTAGCGCGCAACGAGCAGTACTTC
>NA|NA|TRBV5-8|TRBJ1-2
CASRLRTF
TGTGCCAGCAGACTACGCACCTTC
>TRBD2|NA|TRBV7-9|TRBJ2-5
CASRIAGSETQYF
TGTGCCAGCAGAATAGCGGGGTCAGAGACCCAGTACTTC
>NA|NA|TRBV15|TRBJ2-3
CATSRGTGGGSDTQYF
TGTGCCACCAGCAGAGGAACGGGGGGCGGGTCAGATACGCAGTATTTT